Below are 11 T cell receptor beta chains sequenced from a single sample in a study of OX40 agonist ivuxolimab in advanced cancers. Repertoires were generated with immunoSEQ multiplex PCR, while TCRdb's copy carries only in-frame clones and drops some. The sample contains 70,000 to 85,000 clones, about 92% of which appear only once. The sample in question was CD4+ or CD8+ T cells sorted from blood, obtained in a trial of the OX40 agonist ivuxolimab. The receptors were gathered from an adult with an advanced solid tumor such as melanoma, head and neck, liver or kidney cancer.

The rearrangement links TRBV11-3 to TRBJ1-2; tentatively, D is TRBD1 (5 bases). The CDR3 has 15 residues. The V and J ends lost 5 bases and 4 bases respectively, with 17 bases between them. Germline loops: CDR1 SGHNT, CDR2 YENEEA. The DNA of the CDR3 is TGTGCCAGCAGCCCTAACAGGCTGTCTATCTATGGCTACACCTTC. Translating gives CASSPNRLSIYGYTF.

This chain links TRBV27 with TRBJ2-5, with 8 bases fitting TRBD1. This CDR3 comprises 16 residues. With V trimmed by 6 bases and J by 3 bases, 12 bases remained unmatched. CDR1 and CDR2 from the germline V gene are MNHEY and SMNVEV (reference sequence). The CDR3 region has the DNA TGTGCCAGCAGGATAGGGACGGCACAGGGGGAAGAGACCCAGTACTTC. Protein: CASRIGTAQGEETQYF.

This chain links TRBV28 with TRBJ1-1; D is undetermined. V gave up 3 bases and J gave up 1 base, with 15 bases separating them. The CDR3 has 16 residues. Germline values: CDR1 MDHEN, CDR2 SYDVKM. Here the CDR3 DNA reads TGTGCCAGCAGTTTGCCTAACCGATGGGGGAACACTGAAGCTTTCTTT. This codes for CASSLPNRWGNTEAFF.

The V call is TRBV28, the J call TRBJ1-5; D unresolved. V gave up 1 base and J gave up 2 bases, with 9 bases separating them. The germline V gene encodes CDR1 MDHEN and CDR2 SYDVKM. This CDR3 contains 15 residues. The DNA of the CDR3 is TGTGCCAGCAGTTTATCGAACGCGGGCAATCAGCCCCAGCATTTT. Translation gives CASSLSNAGNQPQHF.

The chain couples TRBV7-2 to TRBJ2-7; TRBD1 matches at 9 bases. Germline trimming cut 5 bases from V and 5 bases from J; bases unmatched to any gene: 7. The CDR3 spans 14 residues. Germline values: CDR1 SGHTA, CDR2 FQGNSA. The CDR3 DNA sequence: TGTGCCAGCAGCCAACGCGACAGGGGGGACGAGCAGTACTTC. Encoded protein: CASSQRDRGDEQYF.

The rearrangement uses TRBV5-1 and TRBJ2-7, with TRBD2 identical over 12 bases. The CDR3 runs to 15 residues. V lost 1 base to trimming and J lost 7 bases; unmatched junction nucleotides: 6. In germline, CDR1 is SGHRS, CDR2 YFSETQ. CDR3 bases: TGCGCCAGCAGCTTGCCTGGACTAGCGGGACAAGAGCAGTACTTC. Amino acids: CASSLPGLAGQEQYF.

For this clone: Germline is not matched at one junction end, which may reflect a read error. The chain carries TRBV15 and TRBJ2-5; TRBD2 aligns across 7 bases. The CDR3 loop spans 14 amino acids. CDR1 and CDR2 from the germline V gene are LNHNV and YYDKDF (reference sequence). The CDR3 bases are TGTACCACCAGCAGAGTTGCGGGAGTCGAGACCCAGTACTTC. Translated, it gives CTTSRVAGVETQYF. Full variable domain (outside the CDR3, taken from reference TRBV15 and TRBJ2-5): DAMVIQNPRYQVTQFGKPVTLSCSQTLNHNVMYWYQQKSSQAPKLLFHYYDKDFNNEADTPDNFQSRRPNTSFCFLDIRSPGLGDTAMYLCTTSRVAGVETQYFGPGTRLLVL.

The rearrangement links TRBV7-3 to TRBJ2-7; possibly TRBD1 or TRBD2 for D (6 bases each). V lost 6 bases to trimming and J lost 3 bases, with 12 bases between them. The CDR3 sequence is 13 residues long. Germline values: CDR1 SGHTA, CDR2 FQGTGA. The CDR3 DNA reads as TGTGCCAGCAGTATCAGGGGAGGCTACGAGCAGTACTTC. As protein: CASSIRGGYEQYF. The variable domain in full, completed from reference TRBV7-3 and TRBJ2-7, reads GAGVSQTPSNKVTEKGKYVELRCDPISGHTALYWYRQSLGQGPEFLIYFQGTGAADDSGLPNDRFFAVRPEGSVSTLKIQRTERGDSAVYLCASSIRGGYEQYFGPGTRLTVT.

The chain recombines TRBV6-5 with TRBJ2-7, with unresolved D. Germline V gene lookup returns CDR1 MNHEY and CDR2 SVGAGI. Trimming left V 6 bases short and J 7 bases short, with 10 bases between. This CDR3 region has 11 residues. The DNA for the CDR3 is TGTGCCAGCAGGGCGCGTAGTGAGCAGTACTTC. Its protein is CASRARSEQYF.

The rearrangement uses TRBV29-1 and TRBJ2-1; 9 bases agree with TRBD2. Germline V gene lookup returns CDR1 SQVTM and CDR2 ANQGSEA. The CDR3 loop spans 14 amino acids. The junction had 5 bases not matched to a gene; V was cut back by 4 bases and J by 4 bases. CDR3 residues: CSVVAGVYYNEQFF. CDR3 nucleotide sequence: TGCAGCGTTGTAGCGGGAGTCTATTACAATGAGCAGTTCTTC.

This chain connects TRBV4-3 to TRBJ1-2; D gene unclear. The CDR3 spans 13 residues. Germline V gives CDR1 LGHNA, CDR2 YSLEER. V shed 1 base and J shed 5 bases, with 8 bases lying between them. CDR3 in DNA: TGCGCCAGCAGCCAAGCGGGAGGGTATGGCTACACCTTC. Amino acid sequence: CASSQAGGYGYTF.